Sequencing of this TCR beta chain was carried out in a study of blood T cell repertoires in COVID-19 (TCRdb year 2020). The study in broad terms: Samples from collaborators originated in the United States, Italy and Spain and spanned both the acute and convalescent phases of COVID-19. The prospective study material was composed of cDNA or gDNA derived from T cells, B-cell-depleted T cells, or PBMCs. Deeply sampled blood TCRbeta repertoires from subjects exposed to, actively infected with, or recovered from COVID-19 were included in the dataset. The repertoires were made available in a free public database intended to serve as a resource for research on the immune response to SARS-CoV-2. Samples came from the ongoing ImmuneRACE study (first 160 participants) plus 1,254 subjects from 6 global collaborators. A de-identified subject ID, COVID-19 status, age in years and sex were almost always included in the sample metadata. Where available, HLA class I and class II types were taken from metadata supplied by the sample provider and were not determined by assay-based typing.

This clone was counted once. Its antigen remains unidentified. The sample holds no much larger clone one base away, and base qualities are not on file. General conclusions and limits of the study: How much clinical and demographic metadata was included differed by source and by participant, and the metadata was provided uncurated.

Via the germline V gene, CDR1 is SNHLY and CDR2 FYNNEI. Measured from the cysteine to the phenylalanine, the CDR3 is 14 residues long. Here the CDR3 DNA is all that survives: 42 bases in frame from base 1. Compared with germline, V lacks 5 bases and J lacks 5 bases; bases without a gene match: 4. TCRbeta CDR3 regions were amplified from genomic DNA by means of the immunoSEQ Assay, a bias-controlled multiplex PCR. The original methods were these. The number of nucleated cells in each sample was estimated by amplification of reference gene primers within the assay. To quantify the absolute abundance of each unique TCRbeta CDR3 rearrangement, sequence reads were collapsed and filtered. For each sample, productive Simpson clonality was calculated as the square root of Simpson's diversity index over productive rearrangements. TCRdb obtained this table from immuneACCESS and retained in-frame rearrangements with V and J assigned. These tables miss some clones; where compared with another copy, unresolved V genes account for less than half of the shortfall, and the remainder is unexplained. From that table come the V and J calls and clone size; the DNA was used to work out D and trimming. For this sample there are a few hundred thousand clones; roughly 89% appear just once. The ten most abundant clones make up roughly 0.8% of the sample.

Collaborating institutions collected whole blood in K2EDTA tubes following their own protocols. For TCRbeta analysis, collaborator samples were shipped as frozen whole blood, as isolated PBMCs, or as DNA extracted from either sample type. The rearrangement joined TRBV2 to TRBJ1-5; 9 bases in the middle match TRBD1. The sequencing sample was made of peripheral blood. The origin of this receptor is a man aged 25-45 years with acute or convalescent COVID-19. The DNA reads as follows: TGTGCCAGCAGTCAGGGACAGGGCTATCAGCCCCAGCATTTT. Its protein is CASSQGQGYQPQHF.